This TCR beta chain derives from a study of blood T cell repertoires in COVID-19. On the study more broadly: COVID-19 samples collected from the United States, Italy and Spain covered acute and convalescent phases.

In the source study's methods: Amplified reference gene primers provided the basis for estimating nucleated cell counts. Profiling relied on immunoSEQ multiplex PCR, and the TCRdb table lists in-frame clones only, not all of them. V and J calls plus clone size are reproduced from that table; the DNA served to infer D and trimming. The table lists about 210,000 clones, roughly 87% of them singletons, with under 13% in the top ten. Allocation to cohorts depended on clinical history reported by the participants. Germline V gene sequence: CDR1 SGHAT, CDR2 FQNNGV. Trimming left V 1 base short and J 0 bases short, with 4 bases between. This CDR3 has 15 amino acids.

This clonotype originated in a man aged 18 to 29 with acute COVID-19. The sequencing sample was made of PBMCs or T cells enriched from blood (not recorded which). The V gene is TRBV11-2, the J gene TRBJ2-6; D remains unclear. This CDR3 is CASSLGGSGANVLTF. The CDR3 DNA follows: TGTGCCAGCAGCTTAGGCGGCTCTGGGGCCAACGTCCTGACTTTC.